The text below deals with one T cell receptor (beta chain). These data come from a study of Tregs in tolerant kidney transplant recipients. V lost 5 bases, J lost 6 bases, and 5 bases stayed unmatched. Per the germline V gene, CDR1 is LNHDA and CDR2 is SQIVND (reference sequence). This CDR3 spans 15 amino acids. The table came from immunoSEQ multiplex PCR; TCRdb's copy has only in-frame clones and leaves some out. The table shows about 110,000 clones, with around 90% occurring only once. This TCR was sampled from a human donor who received a combined kidney and bone marrow transplant. The chain is built from TRBV19 and TRBJ2-1; 12 bases are a match to TRBD2. The sample in question was CD4+ T cells from blood, obtained before the transplant. In nucleotides, the CDR3 is TGTGCCAGTAGTCCCCGGACTAGCGGGGTCAATGAGCAGTTCTTC. As protein: CASSPRTSGVNEQFF.